Listed below are T cell receptor beta chains from one sample, sequenced in a study of T cell responses to AZD1222 COVID-19 vaccine. Generated by immunoSEQ multiplex PCR, the TCRdb table keeps only in-frame clones and is missing some. Counted here are 150,000 to 250,000 clones, 90% to 95% occurring once; the ten biggest clones make up roughly 1%. The sample in question was peripheral blood, obtained 28 days after the second AZD1222 dose. The receptors shown here come from an adult who received the AZD1222 COVID-19 vaccine. CDR3s include the opening cysteine and the closing phenylalanine or tryptophan. The order of the fields is CDR3 protein, CDR3 DNA, clone size, V gene, J gene, D gene. The D gene is left open where the match is weak. Only some rows state a clone size, as once, few, many or a class for expanded clones.

CDR3 protein: CASSRGRLAGTPSTDTQYF
CDR3 DNA: TGTGCCAGCAGCCGGGGGCGACTAGCGGGGACACCTAGCACAGATACGCAGTATTTT
clone size: NA
V gene: TRBV6-2/TRBV6-3
J gene: TRBJ2-3
D gene: TRBD2

CDR3 protein: CASSPQSGGGADTQYF
CDR3 DNA: TGTGCCAGCAGCCCTCAATCGGGAGGGGGCGCAGATACGCAGTATTTT
clone size: NA
V gene: TRBV7-2
J gene: TRBJ2-3
D gene: NA

CDR3 protein: CASSSGPNYGYTF
CDR3 DNA: TGTGCCAGCAGCTCGGGACCTAACTATGGCTACACCTTC
clone size: NA
V gene: TRBV28
J gene: TRBJ1-2
D gene: NA

CDR3 protein: CASTDRPRTTEAFF
CDR3 DNA: TGTGCCAGTACTGACAGGCCACGGACCACTGAAGCTTTCTTT
clone size: NA
V gene: TRBV19
J gene: TRBJ1-1
D gene: NA

CDR3 protein: CASTGTGTEETQYF
CDR3 DNA: TGTGCCAGCACAGGGACAGGGACGGAAGAGACCCAGTACTTC
clone size: NA
V gene: TRBV25-1
J gene: TRBJ2-5
D gene: TRBD1

CDR3 protein: CASSGNHRAQGEQFF
CDR3 DNA: TGTGCCAGCAGCGGAAACCACAGGGCCCAGGGTGAGCAGTTCTTC
clone size: once
V gene: TRBV5-4
J gene: TRBJ2-1
D gene: NA

CDR3 protein: CASSLIATNEKLFF
CDR3 DNA: TGTGCCAGCAGCCTAATAGCAACTAATGAAAAACTGTTTTTT
clone size: few
V gene: TRBV7-2
J gene: TRBJ1-4
D gene: NA

CDR3 protein: CASSVADTGWYYGYTF
CDR3 DNA: TGTGCCAGCAGCGTAGCTGATACAGGGTGGTACTATGGCTACACCTTC
clone size: NA
V gene: TRBV9
J gene: TRBJ1-2
D gene: NA

CDR3 protein: CASSLNDGWGDQPQHF
CDR3 DNA: TGTGCCAGCAGCTTAAACGACGGTTGGGGCGATCAGCCCCAGCATTTT
clone size: once
V gene: TRBV7-2
J gene: TRBJ1-5
D gene: NA

CDR3 protein: CASSLGTTSTEAFF
CDR3 DNA: TGTGCCAGCAGCTTAGGCACTACCAGCACTGAAGCTTTCTTT
clone size: NA
V gene: TRBV7-9
J gene: TRBJ1-1
D gene: NA

CDR3 protein: CASSFIRVMSQPQHF
CDR3 DNA: TGTGCCAGCAGTTTCATCAGGGTTATGAGTCAGCCCCAGCATTTT
clone size: NA
V gene: TRBV6-2/TRBV6-3
J gene: TRBJ1-5
D gene: NA

CDR3 protein: CASSLTLDRAGGYTF
CDR3 DNA: TGTGCCAGCAGTCTCACCTTGGACAGGGCAGGTGGCTACACCTTC
clone size: NA
V gene: TRBV28
J gene: TRBJ1-2
D gene: TRBD1

CDR3 protein: CASSLARGEYEQYF
CDR3 DNA: TGTGCCAGCAGCTTAGCCAGGGGCGAATACGAGCAGTACTTC
clone size: NA
V gene: TRBV7-9
J gene: TRBJ2-7
D gene: NA

CDR3 protein: CASTWTGYNSPLHF
CDR3 DNA: TGTGCCAGCACGTGGACAGGGTATAATTCACCCCTCCACTTT
clone size: few
V gene: TRBV3-1/TRBV3-2
J gene: TRBJ1-6
D gene: TRBD1

CDR3 protein: CASSLVAGPAYEQYF
CDR3 DNA: TGTGCCAGCAGTTTAGTCGCGGGACCCGCCTACGAGCAGTACTTC
clone size: NA
V gene: TRBV28
J gene: TRBJ2-7
D gene: NA

CDR3 protein: CASNSRRRENTEAFF
CDR3 DNA: TGTGCCAGTAACTCCAGGCGGCGTGAGAACACTGAAGCTTTCTTT
clone size: NA
V gene: TRBV6-5
J gene: TRBJ1-1
D gene: NA

CDR3 protein: CASRLQGGYTF
CDR3 DNA: TGTGCCAGCAGATTACAGGGAGGCTACACCTTC
clone size: once
V gene: TRBV6-5
J gene: TRBJ1-2
D gene: NA

CDR3 protein: CASSPRAGGRTSTDTQYF
CDR3 DNA: TGTGCCAGCAGCCCGCGCGCGGGGGGGCGAACCAGCACAGATACGCAGTATTTT
clone size: NA
V gene: TRBV7-2
J gene: TRBJ2-3
D gene: TRBD2

CDR3 protein: CASSLGMTGGNEQYF
CDR3 DNA: TGTGCCAGCAGCTTAGGAATGACAGGAGGAAACGAGCAGTACTTC
clone size: NA
V gene: TRBV7-2
J gene: TRBJ2-7
D gene: NA

CDR3 protein: CASSPYQGAYGYTF
CDR3 DNA: TGTGCCAGCAGCCCCTATCAGGGGGCCTATGGCTACACCTTC
clone size: once
V gene: TRBV6-5
J gene: TRBJ1-2
D gene: TRBD1

CDR3 protein: CASSIGTGLVSKNIQYF
CDR3 DNA: TGTGCCAGTAGTATAGGGACAGGACTCGTAAGCAAAAACATTCAGTACTTC
clone size: NA
V gene: TRBV19
J gene: TRBJ2-4
D gene: TRBD1

CDR3 protein: CASSLRTGGGVYEKLFF
CDR3 DNA: TGTGCCAGCAGTCTGCGGACAGGGGGCGGGGTGTATGAAAAACTGTTTTTT
clone size: NA
V gene: TRBV27
J gene: TRBJ1-4
D gene: TRBD1

CDR3 protein: CASSSRDSGEKLFF
CDR3 DNA: TGTGCCAGCAGCTCTCGGGACAGTGGAGAAAAACTGTTTTTT
clone size: once
V gene: TRBV13
J gene: TRBJ1-4
D gene: TRBD1

CDR3 protein: CASSQRQPGEQYF
CDR3 DNA: TGTGCCAGCAGCCAAAGACAACCCGGCGAGCAGTACTTC
clone size: once
V gene: TRBV3-1/TRBV3-2
J gene: TRBJ2-7
D gene: NA

CDR3 protein: CASSLGPGTDTQYF
CDR3 DNA: TGTGCCAGCAGCTTAGGGCCCGGCACAGATACGCAGTATTTT
clone size: NA
V gene: TRBV11-2
J gene: TRBJ2-3
D gene: NA

CDR3 protein: CASSYSPGRNSPLHF
CDR3 DNA: TGTGCCAGCAGTTACTCACCGGGGCGGAATTCACCCCTCCACTTT
clone size: NA
V gene: TRBV6-5
J gene: TRBJ1-6
D gene: NA

CDR3 protein: CASKSVRVLNTEAFF
CDR3 DNA: TGTGCCAGCAAGTCGGTGCGGGTTCTGAACACTGAAGCTTTCTTT
clone size: NA
V gene: TRBV6-5
J gene: TRBJ1-1
D gene: NA

CDR3 protein: CASSLGDIGNSPLHF
CDR3 DNA: TGCGCCAGCAGCTTAGGGGACATAGGTAATTCACCCCTCCACTTT
clone size: NA
V gene: TRBV5-1
J gene: TRBJ1-6
D gene: NA

CDR3 protein: CASRRTGTGDYGYTF
CDR3 DNA: TGTGCCAGCAGACGGACCGGGACAGGGGACTATGGCTACACCTTC
clone size: NA
V gene: TRBV7-3
J gene: TRBJ1-2
D gene: TRBD1

CDR3 protein: CASSFRAGGVPNEQFF
CDR3 DNA: TGTGCCAGCAGCTTCCGAGCGGGGGGTGTTCCCAATGAGCAGTTCTTC
clone size: NA
V gene: TRBV7-2
J gene: TRBJ2-1
D gene: TRBD2

CDR3 protein: CASSLVGGQTEAFF
CDR3 DNA: TGTGCCAGCAGCTTAGTGGGAGGGCAGACTGAAGCTTTCTTT
clone size: NA
V gene: TRBV7-2
J gene: TRBJ1-1
D gene: NA

CDR3 protein: CASSFGAGDRGYTF
CDR3 DNA: TGTGCCAGCAGTTTTGGGGCAGGGGATCGAGGCTACACCTTC
clone size: NA
V gene: TRBV28
J gene: TRBJ1-2
D gene: NA

CDR3 protein: CASSAGLTGGNQPQHF
CDR3 DNA: TGTGCCAGCAGCGCCGGACTTACAGGGGGAAATCAGCCCCAGCATTTT
clone size: once
V gene: TRBV11-2
J gene: TRBJ1-5
D gene: TRBD1

CDR3 protein: CSAPRTGF
CDR3 DNA: TGCAGTGCTCCACGGACAGGCTTC
clone size: NA
V gene: TRBV20-1
J gene: TRBJ1-2
D gene: TRBD1

CDR3 protein: CASSYSTGFGNTEAFF
CDR3 DNA: TGTGCCAGCAGTTACTCGACCGGGTTTGGGAACACTGAAGCTTTCTTT
clone size: NA
V gene: TRBV6-2/TRBV6-3
J gene: TRBJ1-1
D gene: NA

CDR3 protein: CASSQEGQSGLQGPGANVLTF
CDR3 DNA: TGTGCCAGCAGCCAAGAGGGGCAATCGGGACTCCAGGGACCTGGGGCCAACGTCCTGACTTTC
clone size: once
V gene: TRBV4-2
J gene: TRBJ2-6
D gene: NA

CDR3 protein: CASSLSRLVLREMNTEAFF
CDR3 DNA: TGTGCCAGCAGCTTAAGCCGGTTGGTATTGAGGGAGATGAACACTGAAGCTTTCTTT
clone size: NA
V gene: TRBV13
J gene: TRBJ1-1
D gene: NA

CDR3 protein: CASSLGVSYNSPLHF
CDR3 DNA: TGTGCCAGCAGTCTTGGGGTCTCCTATAATTCACCCCTCCACTTT
clone size: NA
V gene: TRBV6-6
J gene: TRBJ1-6
D gene: NA

CDR3 protein: CASSGRATQDNYGYTF
CDR3 DNA: TGTGCCAGCAGCGGGCGGGCGACCCAAGATAACTATGGCTACACCTTC
clone size: NA
V gene: TRBV7-9
J gene: TRBJ1-2
D gene: NA

CDR3 protein: CASSSIKETEAFF
CDR3 DNA: TGTGCCAGCAGCTCGATCAAGGAGACTGAAGCTTTCTTT
clone size: NA
V gene: TRBV11-1
J gene: TRBJ1-1
D gene: NA

CDR3 protein: CATSFQGANTIYF
CDR3 DNA: TGTGCCACCAGCTTTCAAGGGGCGAACACCATATATTTT
clone size: NA
V gene: TRBV15
J gene: TRBJ1-3
D gene: NA

CDR3 protein: CASSLVQGGDEKLFF
CDR3 DNA: TGCGCCAGCAGCTTGGTACAGGGAGGGGATGAAAAACTGTTTTTT
clone size: NA
V gene: TRBV5-1
J gene: TRBJ1-4
D gene: NA

CDR3 protein: CASSPGLANVSYNEQFF
CDR3 DNA: TGTGCCAGCAGCCCCGGACTAGCGAATGTCTCCTACAATGAGCAGTTCTTC
clone size: NA
V gene: TRBV11-2
J gene: TRBJ2-1
D gene: TRBD2

CDR3 protein: CASSIGPNQETQYF
CDR3 DNA: TGTGCCAGTAGTATTGGCCCCAACCAAGAGACCCAGTACTTC
clone size: NA
V gene: TRBV19
J gene: TRBJ2-5
D gene: NA

CDR3 protein: CATSDLRGELFF
CDR3 DNA: TGTGCCACCAGTGATTTGCGGGGGGAGCTGTTTTTT
clone size: NA
V gene: TRBV24-1
J gene: TRBJ2-2
D gene: NA

CDR3 protein: CASLTAHEQFF
CDR3 DNA: TGTGCCAGCCTAACGGCACATGAGCAGTTCTTC
clone size: once
V gene: TRBV18
J gene: TRBJ2-1
D gene: NA

CDR3 protein: CASSSYPGQVNSPLHF
CDR3 DNA: TGTGCCAGCAGCTCTTACCCGGGACAGGTGAATTCACCCCTCCACTTT
clone size: NA
V gene: TRBV7-9
J gene: TRBJ1-6
D gene: TRBD1

CDR3 protein: CSVPGGASSYNEQFF
CDR3 DNA: TGCAGCGTGCCCGGCGGGGCCAGCTCCTACAATGAGCAGTTCTTC
clone size: NA
V gene: TRBV29-1
J gene: TRBJ2-1
D gene: NA

CDR3 protein: CASLSRGRRDTQYF
CDR3 DNA: TGTGCCAGCCTGAGCCGTGGGAGGAGGGATACGCAGTATTTT
clone size: NA
V gene: TRBV2
J gene: TRBJ2-3
D gene: NA

CDR3 protein: CSVPAYRSYNEQFF
CDR3 DNA: TGCAGCGTGCCCGCTTACCGCTCCTACAATGAGCAGTTCTTC
clone size: NA
V gene: TRBV29-1
J gene: TRBJ2-1
D gene: NA

CDR3 protein: CASSSRGTEAFF
CDR3 DNA: TGTGCCAGCAGCTCTAGGGGCACTGAAGCTTTCTTT
clone size: NA
V gene: TRBV3-1/TRBV3-2
J gene: TRBJ1-1
D gene: NA

CDR3 protein: CASSPTGQTQYF
CDR3 DNA: TGTGCCAGCAGTCCGACCGGACAGACCCAGTACTTC
clone size: NA
V gene: TRBV6-5
J gene: TRBJ2-5
D gene: NA

CDR3 protein: CASSLGQYQETQYF
CDR3 DNA: TGTGCCAGCAGCTTAGGCCAGTACCAAGAGACCCAGTACTTC
clone size: once
V gene: TRBV7-9
J gene: TRBJ2-5
D gene: NA

CDR3 protein: CASSKRSDRGDGYTF
CDR3 DNA: TGTGCCAGTTCTAAGAGATCAGACAGGGGGGATGGCTACACCTTC
clone size: NA
V gene: TRBV19
J gene: TRBJ1-2
D gene: TRBD1

CDR3 protein: CASKGDSLRISPLHF
CDR3 DNA: TGTGCCAGCAAAGGGGACAGTTTGCGTATTTCACCCCTCCACTTT
clone size: NA
V gene: TRBV7-3
J gene: TRBJ1-6
D gene: TRBD1